This T cell receptor beta chain was captured in a study of T cell repertoires in cytomegalovirus infection. MiXCR, applied by TCRdb to the reads, yields one record per CDR3 protein. The table has 250,000 to 300,000 distinct CDR3 sequences, roughly a quarter seen once; the top ten hold approximately 14%. In germline, CDR1 is SGHRS, CDR2 YFSETQ. CDR3 length: 14 residues. Trimming cost V 4 bases and J 6 bases; bases outside gene matches: 9. A remark on this clonotype: Its cognate antigen is unknown.

Study observations and caveats: CMV-specific HLA-C-restricted TCR beta clonotypes dominated the ex vivo response.

The sample comprised PBMCs. This chain connects TRBV5-1 to TRBJ1-2, with 7 bases matching TRBD1. This TCR derives from a human donor in good health (CMV status not recorded). Some clones in this sample may be carry-over from other donors' samples. The CDR3 protein is CASSRNLQGDGYTF. As DNA, the CDR3 is TGCGCCAGCAGCAGAAACCTCCAGGGGGATGGCTACACCTTC.